These 9 T cell receptor beta chains share one sample of origin, sequenced in a study of blood T cell repertoires in COVID-19 (dated by TCRdb to the early 2020s). Libraries were built with the immunoSEQ multiplex PCR assay. TCRdb obtained this table from immuneACCESS and retained in-frame rearrangements with V and J assigned. These tables miss some clones; where compared with another copy, unresolved V genes account for less than half of the shortfall, and the remainder is unexplained. Counted in this sample were fewer than 150,000 clones; 60% to 85% of them appeared once. The ten largest clones take up roughly 5.6% of the sample. The material sequenced was peripheral blood. Receptors originate from a man between 65 and 85 years old with acute or convalescent COVID-19.

In nucleotides, the CDR3 is TGTGCCAGCAGCCCGACGGGATTTACCGTTAATGAGCAGTTCTTC. Translating it yields CASSPTGFTVNEQFF. The J gene is TRBJ2-1, the V gene TRBV5-5; possibly TRBD2 for D (5 bases). V gave up 4 bases and J gave up 7 bases, with 18 bases separating them. There are 15 residues in the CDR3. CDR1 and CDR2 (germline): SGHKS, YYEKEE (reference sequence). The full variable domain, in which reference TRBV5-5 and TRBJ2-1 provide the parts outside the CDR3, is DAGVTQSPTHLIKTRGQQVTLRCSPISGHKSVSWYQQVLGQGPQFIFQYYEKEERGRGNFPDRFSARQFPNYSSELNVNALLLGDSALYLCASSPTGFTVNEQFFGPGTRLTVL.

The rearrangement joins TRBV19 to TRBJ2-1; perhaps TRBD2 as D (6 bases). The CDR3 extends over 15 amino acids. Germline V CDR1 and CDR2: LNHDA, SQIVND (reference sequence). V lost 3 bases and J lost 3, with 12 bases in between. As DNA, the CDR3 is TGTGCCAGTAGTATGGTAGCGGCAGGCTACAATGAGCAGTTCTTC. It encodes CASSMVAAGYNEQFF.

V usage is TRBV5-6 and J usage is TRBJ2-5; 9 nucleotides line up with TRBD2. CDR1 and CDR2 from the germline V gene are SGHDT and YYEEEE. The CDR3 consists of 13 residues. After removal of 2 bases from V and 5 bases from J, the junction contained 1 base not matched to a gene. In DNA, the CDR3 is TGTGCCAGCAGCTTAGGACTAGCGGAGACCCAGTACTTC. Its protein is CASSLGLAETQYF.

The CDR3 nucleotides read TGTGCCAGCAGCTCAGCCGACAGGGAGAGGCCCTACGAGCAGTACTTC. This encodes CASSSADRERPYEQYF. The V and J genes are TRBV13 and TRBJ2-7; TRBD1 aligns across 7 bases. The germline V gene has CDR1 PRHDT and CDR2 FYEKMQ (reference sequence). The ends lost 4 bases at V and 2 bases at J; junction bases unmatched: 11. This CDR3 comprises 16 residues.

V and J are TRBV7-2 and TRBJ2-7; 9 nucleotides align to TRBD1. Trimming took 4 bases from V and 6 from J; bases not matched to a gene: 4. Germline CDR1 and CDR2: SGHTA and FQGNSA. The CDR3 runs 13 residues. CDR3 in DNA: TGTGCCAGCAGCTCCCAGACAGGGGGCGAGCAGTACTTC. Its protein is CASSSQTGGEQYF.

The chain has TRBV25-1 and TRBJ1-1, with 8 bases fitting TRBD1. Looked up from germline, CDR1 is MGHDK and CDR2 is SYGVNS. The length of the CDR3 is 15 residues. V was pared by 6 bases and J by 2 bases, with 8 bases of the junction left unmatched. The CDR3 is CASSLDRERNTEAFF. The DNA for the CDR3 is TGTGCCAGCAGCTTGGACAGGGAACGAAACACTGAAGCTTTCTTT.

J is TRBJ2-1 and V is TRBV27, with D perhaps TRBD1 (6 bases). Germline V gene data show CDR1 as MNHEY and CDR2 as SMNVEV (reference sequence). The CDR3 extends over 14 amino acids. Trimming shortened V by 11 bases and J by 5 bases, and 19 bases separated the two germline ends. The CDR3, as DNA: TGTGCCGGGTCCCCAAGCTGGGGGCACAATGAGCAGTTCTTC. Translated: CAGSPSWGHNEQFF.

The chain has TRBV12-3 or TRBV12-4 and TRBJ1-1; 7 positions match TRBD1. V was pared by 7 bases and J by 7 bases, with 9 bases of the junction left unmatched. CDR3 length: 13 residues. CDR3 loop: CASTPGGGFEAFF. The CDR3 DNA sequence: TGTGCCAGCACTCCTGGAGGGGGCTTTGAAGCTTTCTTT.

This chain joins TRBV15 and TRBJ2-3; 10 bases are a match to TRBD1. Per germline, CDR1 LNHNV and CDR2 YYDKDF (reference sequence). The length of the CDR3 is 17 residues. The ends lost 0 bases at V and 2 bases at J; junction bases unmatched: 5. The CDR3 nucleotides read TGTGCCACCAGCAGAGAACCCGGGACAGGGGACACAGATACGCAGTATTTT. It is translated as CATSREPGTGDTDTQYF.